Here is one T cell receptor beta chain with its context. The antigen is undetermined. CD8 cells classed as naive were CD45RO-negative and positively selected for CCR7, excluding terminally differentiated effector memory CD45RA+ cells. This specimen comes from a study of shared clonotypes between healthy human individuals. Study-wide context: Contributing individuals were two females and three males aged 18 to 49. Study-wide results and limits: It was observed that 5% to 6.5% of naive CD4 clonotypes were shared across several donors. Clonotype sharing among donors, it was expected, would be affected by sequencing depth.

Clones were read by immunoSEQ multiplex PCR, and TCRdb kept only the in-frame ones, dropping some. Altogether more than 2 million clones are present, 85% to 95% being singletons, with the ten largest covering more than 1.5%. CDR1 is SEHNR, CDR2 FQNEAQ, per germline (reference sequence). V dropped 5 bases and J dropped 11; count of bases not matched to a gene: 5. The CDR3 covers 11 residues. The genes are TRBV7-9 and TRBJ2-5, with 7 bases that match TRBD1. This receptor was obtained from a man aged 18 to 35 in good health. Some clones in this sample may be carry-over from other donors' samples. The material sequenced was naive CD8+ T cells from PBMCs. The DNA of the CDR3 is TGTGCCAGCAGCACCGGACAGGAGCAGTACTTC. This codes for CASSTGQEQYF.